The clone carrying this T cell receptor (beta chain) was seen once. The data stem from a study of blood T cell repertoires in COVID-19. Clones were sequenced by immunoSEQ multiplex PCR, and TCRdb holds only the in-frame ones, with some missing. The sample holds 150,000 to 200,000 clones, roughly 80% seen once. The CDR3 covers 14 residues. The V and J ends lost 5 bases and 0 bases respectively, with 10 bases between them. Germline V lookup: CDR1 MNHEY, CDR2 SMNVEV (reference sequence). This chain links TRBV27 with TRBJ1-1, with D perhaps TRBD1 (6 bases). The source is an older woman with acute COVID-19. Sequenced material: PBMCs or T cells enriched from blood (not recorded which). The CDR3 DNA is TGTGCCAGCAGTGAGACAGGTTTGAACACTGAAGCTTTCTTT. It yields the protein CASSETGLNTEAFF.